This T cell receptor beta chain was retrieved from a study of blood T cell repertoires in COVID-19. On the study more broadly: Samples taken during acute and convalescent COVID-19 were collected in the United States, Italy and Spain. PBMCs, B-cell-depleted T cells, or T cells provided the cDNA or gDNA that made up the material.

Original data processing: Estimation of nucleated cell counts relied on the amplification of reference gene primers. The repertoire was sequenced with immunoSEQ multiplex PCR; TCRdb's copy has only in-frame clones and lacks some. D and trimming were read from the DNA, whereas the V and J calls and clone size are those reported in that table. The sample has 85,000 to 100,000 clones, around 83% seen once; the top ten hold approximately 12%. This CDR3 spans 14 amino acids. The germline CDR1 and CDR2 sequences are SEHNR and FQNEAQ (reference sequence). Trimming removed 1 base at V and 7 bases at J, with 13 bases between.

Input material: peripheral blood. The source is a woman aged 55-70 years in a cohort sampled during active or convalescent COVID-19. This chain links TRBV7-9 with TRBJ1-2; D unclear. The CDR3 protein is CASSLGGGGIGYTF. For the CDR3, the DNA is TGTGCCAGCAGCTTAGGGGGTGGAGGGATTGGCTACACCTTC. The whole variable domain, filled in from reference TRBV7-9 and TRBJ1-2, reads DTGVSQNPRHKITKRGQNVTFRCDPISEHNRLYWYRQTLGQGPEFLTYFQNEAQLEKSRLLSDRFSAERPKGSFSTLEIQRTEQGDSAMYLCASSLGGGGIGYTFGSGTRLTVV.